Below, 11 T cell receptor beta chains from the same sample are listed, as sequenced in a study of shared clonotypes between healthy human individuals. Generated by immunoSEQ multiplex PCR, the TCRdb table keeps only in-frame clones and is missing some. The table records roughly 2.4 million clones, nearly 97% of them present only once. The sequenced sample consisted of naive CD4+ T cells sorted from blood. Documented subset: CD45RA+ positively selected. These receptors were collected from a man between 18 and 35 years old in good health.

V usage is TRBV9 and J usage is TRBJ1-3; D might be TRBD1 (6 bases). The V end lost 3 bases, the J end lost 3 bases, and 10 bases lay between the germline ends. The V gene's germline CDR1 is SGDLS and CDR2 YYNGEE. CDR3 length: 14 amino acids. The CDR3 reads CASSAGTLGNTIYF. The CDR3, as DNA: TGTGCCAGCAGCGCCGGGACACTTGGAAACACCATATATTTT.

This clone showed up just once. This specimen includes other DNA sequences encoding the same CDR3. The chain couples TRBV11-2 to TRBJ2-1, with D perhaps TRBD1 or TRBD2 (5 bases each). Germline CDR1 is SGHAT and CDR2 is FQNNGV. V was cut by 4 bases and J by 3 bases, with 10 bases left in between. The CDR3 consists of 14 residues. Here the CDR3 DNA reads TGTGCCAGCAGCTCAACTAGGGGCTACAATGAGCAGTTCTTC. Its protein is CASSSTRGYNEQFF. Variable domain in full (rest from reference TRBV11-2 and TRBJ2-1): EAGVAQSPRYKIIEKRQSVAFWCNPISGHATLYWYQQILGQGPKLLIQFQNNGVVDDSQLPKDRFSAERLKGVDSTLKIQPAKLEDSAVYLCASSSTRGYNEQFFGPGTRLTVL.

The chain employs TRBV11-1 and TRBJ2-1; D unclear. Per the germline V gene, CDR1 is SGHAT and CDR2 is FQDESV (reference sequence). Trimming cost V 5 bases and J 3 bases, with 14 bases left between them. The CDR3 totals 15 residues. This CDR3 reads CASSSLERLYNEQFF. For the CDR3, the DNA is TGTGCCAGCAGCAGTCTCGAACGGCTCTACAATGAGCAGTTCTTC.

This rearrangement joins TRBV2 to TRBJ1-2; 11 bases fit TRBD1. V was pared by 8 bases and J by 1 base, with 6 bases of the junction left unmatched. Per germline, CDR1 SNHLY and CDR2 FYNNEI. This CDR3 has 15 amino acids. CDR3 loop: CASDEGTGGNYGYTF. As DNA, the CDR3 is TGTGCCAGCGATGAAGGGACAGGGGGTAACTATGGCTACACCTTC.

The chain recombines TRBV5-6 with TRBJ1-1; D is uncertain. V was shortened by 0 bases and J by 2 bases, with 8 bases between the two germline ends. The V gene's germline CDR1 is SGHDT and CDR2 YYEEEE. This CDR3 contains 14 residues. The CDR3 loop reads CASSLGHPNTEAFF. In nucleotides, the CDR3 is TGTGCCAGCAGCTTGGGACATCCAAACACTGAAGCTTTCTTT.

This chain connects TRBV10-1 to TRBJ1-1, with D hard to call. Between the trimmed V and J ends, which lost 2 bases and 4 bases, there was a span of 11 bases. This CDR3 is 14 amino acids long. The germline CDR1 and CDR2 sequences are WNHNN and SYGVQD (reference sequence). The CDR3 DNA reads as TGCGCCAGCAGTGAGCGAGGCGCCTCCACTGAAGCTTTCTTT. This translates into CASSERGASTEAFF.

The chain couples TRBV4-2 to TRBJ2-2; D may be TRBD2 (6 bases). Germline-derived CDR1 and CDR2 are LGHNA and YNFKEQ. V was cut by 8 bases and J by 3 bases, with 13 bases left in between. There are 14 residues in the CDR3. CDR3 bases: TGTGCCAGCGTAGGGAGGACGGACACCGGGGAGCTGTTTTTT. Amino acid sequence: CASVGRTDTGELFF.

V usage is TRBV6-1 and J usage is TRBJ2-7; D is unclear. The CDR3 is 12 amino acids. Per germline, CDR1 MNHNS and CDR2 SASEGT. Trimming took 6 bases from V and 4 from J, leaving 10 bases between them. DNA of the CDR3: TGTGCCAGCAGCGCTCTAGTGTACGAGCAGTACTTC. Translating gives CASSALVYEQYF.

CDR3 region: CASSPQSNTGELFF. CDR3 nucleotide sequence: TGTGCCAGCAGCCCCCAATCAAACACCGGGGAGCTGTTTTTT. The chain carries TRBV5-4 and TRBJ2-2; D unclear. V was cut by 4 bases and J by 2 bases, with 9 bases left in between. Germline values: CDR1 SGHNT, CDR2 YYREEE (reference sequence). The CDR3 length is 14 residues.

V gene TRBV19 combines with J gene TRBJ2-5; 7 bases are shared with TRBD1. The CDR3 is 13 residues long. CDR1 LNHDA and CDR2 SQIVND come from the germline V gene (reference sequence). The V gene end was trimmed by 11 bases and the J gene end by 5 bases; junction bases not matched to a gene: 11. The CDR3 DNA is TGTGCCTCATCCGAGCAGGGGGTTGAGACCCAGTACTTC. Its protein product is CASSEQGVETQYF.

The CDR3 DNA reads as TGCGCCAGCAGGCCCCCGGGACAGGGTAAAACAGATACGCAGTATTTT. Translating it yields CASRPPGQGKTDTQYF. The chain couples TRBV4-1 to TRBJ2-3; TRBD1 matches 9 bases. The CDR3 consists of 16 residues. In germline, CDR1 is MGHRA, CDR2 YSYEKL. Trimming cost V 6 bases and J 3 bases; bases outside gene matches: 10.